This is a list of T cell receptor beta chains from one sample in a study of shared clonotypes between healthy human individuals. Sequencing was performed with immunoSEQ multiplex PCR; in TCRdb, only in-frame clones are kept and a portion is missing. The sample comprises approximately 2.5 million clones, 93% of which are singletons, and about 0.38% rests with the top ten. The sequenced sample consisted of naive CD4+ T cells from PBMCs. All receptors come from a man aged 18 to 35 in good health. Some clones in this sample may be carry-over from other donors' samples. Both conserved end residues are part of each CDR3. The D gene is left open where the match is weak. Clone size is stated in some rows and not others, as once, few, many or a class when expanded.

DNA: TGTGCCAGCTACCGGGTTTTGAACACTGAAGCTTTCTTT
CDR3: CASYRVLNTEAFF
V: TRBV2
length: 13
size: NA
J: TRBJ1-1
D: NA

DNA: TGTGCCAGCGGGGGGACAGGAGAAACCCAGTACTTC
CDR3: CASGGTGETQYF
V: TRBV25-1
length: 12
size: NA
J: TRBJ2-5
D: TRBD1

DNA: TGTGCCAGCAGTTTTTCTGGGGGGCGCCGGGAGACCCAGTACTTC
CDR3: CASSFSGGRRETQYF
V: TRBV28
length: 15
size: NA
J: TRBJ2-5
D: NA

DNA: TGTGCCAGCAGCTTGGCGGGACAGCGCATAACAGATACGCAGTATTTT
CDR3: CASSLAGQRITDTQYF
V: TRBV5-4
length: 16
size: NA
J: TRBJ2-3
D: TRBD1

DNA: TGTGCCAGCAGTGTTGAGAAAACCTACGAGCAGTACTTC
CDR3: CASSVEKTYEQYF
V: TRBV2
length: 13
size: NA
J: TRBJ2-7
D: NA

DNA: TGTGCCATCAGGGGCAGGGGTAGTGAAAAACTGTTTTTT
CDR3: CAIRGRGSEKLFF
V: TRBV6-5
length: 13
size: NA
J: TRBJ1-4
D: NA

DNA: TGTGCCAGCAGTGTAGCGGCTAGCGGTCTCAATGAGCAGTTCTTC
CDR3: CASSVAASGLNEQFF
V: TRBV6-1
length: 15
size: NA
J: TRBJ2-1
D: TRBD2

DNA: TGTGCCACCAGCAGAGCGGGGACCGGGGAGCTGTTTTTT
CDR3: CATSRAGTGELFF
V: TRBV15
length: 13
size: NA
J: TRBJ2-2
D: NA

DNA: TGCGCCAGCAGCCAAGGCGGGAGAGTTTACAATGAGCAGTTCTTC
CDR3: CASSQGGRVYNEQFF
V: TRBV4-1
length: 15
size: NA
J: TRBJ2-1
D: TRBD2

DNA: TGTGCCAGTCAACCTAGGGCCAGTTTAAACACTGAAGCTTTCTTT
CDR3: CASQPRASLNTEAFF
V: TRBV2
length: 15
size: once
J: TRBJ1-1
D: NA

DNA: TGTGCCAGCAGGTCCGGGATTAACTATGGCTACACCTTC
CDR3: CASRSGINYGYTF
V: TRBV28
length: 13
size: NA
J: TRBJ1-2
D: NA

DNA: TGCGCCAGCAGCCAAGATTCAATAGGAGTCTATGGCTACACCTTC
CDR3: CASSQDSIGVYGYTF
V: TRBV4-3
length: 15
size: NA
J: TRBJ1-2
D: NA

DNA: TGCAGTGCTAGGGGCCAAGAGACCCAGTACTTC
CDR3: CSARGQETQYF
V: TRBV20-1
length: 11
size: few
J: TRBJ2-5
D: NA

DNA: TGTGCCAGCAGCGGAAATTGGAACACTGAAGCTTTCTTT
CDR3: CASSGNWNTEAFF
V: TRBV13
length: 13
size: NA
J: TRBJ1-1
D: NA

DNA: TGTGCCAGTAGTATTCGGGAGAACTATGGCTACACCTTC
CDR3: CASSIRENYGYTF
V: TRBV19
length: 13
size: NA
J: TRBJ1-2
D: NA

DNA: TGTGCCAGCAGCGTAGGAGGGGCAGGGGGAGACACCATATATTTT
CDR3: CASSVGGAGGDTIYF
V: TRBV9
length: 15
size: NA
J: TRBJ1-3
D: TRBD1

DNA: TGTGCCAGCAGTAAACAGGGACCTTACTACAATGAGCAGTTCTTC
CDR3: CASSKQGPYYNEQFF
V: TRBV2
length: 15
size: NA
J: TRBJ2-1
D: NA

DNA: TGTGCCAGCAGCCCTTCGCCAGCGGTCACCGGGGAGCTGTTTTTT
CDR3: CASSPSPAVTGELFF
V: TRBV6-4
length: 15
size: NA
J: TRBJ2-2
D: NA

DNA: TGTGCCAGTAGTTCCGGGACAACTCGGGGGGTATCCTACGAGCAGTACTTC
CDR3: CASSSGTTRGVSYEQYF
V: TRBV19
length: 17
size: NA
J: TRBJ2-7
D: NA

DNA: TGCGCCAGCACGGCAGGGGAGTCTGGGGCCAACGTCCTGACTTTC
CDR3: CASTAGESGANVLTF
V: TRBV10-2
length: 15
size: NA
J: TRBJ2-6
D: NA

DNA: TGTGCCAGCTCGCCGAACAGGGGGACTAGCACAGATACGCAGTATTTT
CDR3: CASSPNRGTSTDTQYF
V: TRBV18
length: 16
size: NA
J: TRBJ2-3
D: TRBD1

DNA: TGTGCCAGTAGTATCGGATATAGCAATCAGCCCCAGCATTTT
CDR3: CASSIGYSNQPQHF
V: TRBV19
length: 14
size: once
J: TRBJ1-5
D: NA

DNA: TGTGCCAGCAGCGCGGACAGGGTGCGCACAGATACGCAGTATTTT
CDR3: CASSADRVRTDTQYF
V: TRBV6-1
length: 15
size: NA
J: TRBJ2-3
D: TRBD1

DNA: TGCGCCAGCAGCTTGTCAGGTGGAGGAAACACCATATATTTT
CDR3: CASSLSGGGNTIYF
V: TRBV5-1
length: 14
size: NA
J: TRBJ1-3
D: NA

DNA: TGTGCCAGCAGCCTAGTTGGCGGGCCCACAGATACGCAGTATTTT
CDR3: CASSLVGGPTDTQYF
V: TRBV7-2
length: 15
size: NA
J: TRBJ2-3
D: NA

DNA: TGTGCCAGCAGAGACACCAGCCTCCCCAACACCATATATTTT
CDR3: CASRDTSLPNTIYF
V: TRBV28
length: 14
size: NA
J: TRBJ1-3
D: NA

DNA: TGTGCCAGCTCAATCACACAGGGGGCGGTTGGGTCCTACGAGCAGTACTTC
CDR3: CASSITQGAVGSYEQYF
V: TRBV18
length: 17
size: NA
J: TRBJ2-7
D: TRBD1

DNA: TGTGCCAGCAGCTTGGGCAGACGGGTTAACTACAATGAGCAGTTCTTC
CDR3: CASSLGRRVNYNEQFF
V: TRBV7-3
length: 16
size: NA
J: TRBJ2-1
D: NA

DNA: TGTGCCAGCAGCTTAGTAGTTATAACGGGGGCCAACGTCCTGACTTTC
CDR3: CASSLVVITGANVLTF
V: TRBV7-9
length: 16
size: NA
J: TRBJ2-6
D: NA

DNA: TGTGCCAGCAGCACCCTTAGAGGGGGAGACGAAGCTTTCTTT
CDR3: CASSTLRGGDEAFF
V: TRBV7-9
length: 14
size: NA
J: TRBJ1-1
D: NA

DNA: TGTGCCAGCAGCTTGAGACAGGGGGCAGGTGGCTACACCTTC
CDR3: CASSLRQGAGGYTF
V: TRBV5-6
length: 14
size: few
J: TRBJ1-2
D: TRBD1

DNA: TGCGCCAGCAGCCGAACAACAGCGGGAGGGCCTAACTTC
CDR3: CASSRTTAGGPNF
V: TRBV4-3
length: 13
size: NA
J: TRBJ2-7
D: TRBD2

DNA: TGTGCCAGCAGCGTTACGGCTCCCGGTTCACCCCTCCACTTT
CDR3: CASSVTAPGSPLHF
V: TRBV5-6
length: 14
size: NA
J: TRBJ1-6
D: NA

DNA: TGTGCCAGCAAACGGTCAGTTACAGATACGCAGTATTTT
CDR3: CASKRSVTDTQYF
V: TRBV25-1
length: 13
size: NA
J: TRBJ2-3
D: NA

DNA: TGTGCCAGCAGGCCCCGGAGGACAGGGGGCATGGACAATGAGCAGTTCTTC
CDR3: CASRPRRTGGMDNEQFF
V: TRBV2
length: 17
size: NA
J: TRBJ2-1
D: TRBD1